This is a list of T cell receptor beta chains from one sample in a study of neurological immune-mediated disorders. MiXCR was run by TCRdb on the 5' RACE reads, yielding one entry per CDR3 protein. The data show about 24,000 distinct CDR3 sequences, around an eighth seen once. Sequencing input: PBMCs. These TCRs come from a woman between 40 and 50 years old with HTLV-1-associated myelopathy (HAM/TSP). Each CDR3 is given with its conserved first and last residue. A D gene is named only where the DNA matches it firmly. The size field is filled for only some rows; it gives once, few, many or a size class.

J gene,V gene,D gene,clone size,CDR3 protein,CDR3 DNA
TRBJ2-5,TRBV6-5,TRBD1,many,CASSYGTAAGTQYF,TGTGCCAGCAGTTACGGGACAGCGGCCGGGACCCAGTACTTC
TRBJ2-3,TRBV20-1,TRBD1,many,CSADRTGSTDTQYF,TGCAGTGCTGACCGGACAGGGAGCACAGATACGCAGTATTTT
TRBJ2-1,TRBV12-3/TRBV12-4,TRBD1,many,CASSPGTGQIYNEQFF,TGTGCCAGCAGTCCTGGGACAGGCCAAATCTACAATGAGCAGTTCTTC
TRBJ1-6,TRBV12-3/TRBV12-4,TRBD1,many,CASSSFPRDRGGSPLHF,TGTGCCAGCAGTTCTTTCCCCCGGGACAGGGGAGGTTCACCCCTCCACTTT
TRBJ2-1,TRBV20-1,TRBD2,few,CSAQDGLALLNEQFF,TGCAGTGCCCAAGACGGACTAGCCTTACTCAATGAGCAGTTCTTC
TRBJ2-1,TRBV20-1,TRBD2,many,CSARVLAGGSGEQFF,TGCAGTGCTAGAGTCCTAGCGGGTGGTTCGGGTGAGCAGTTCTTC
TRBJ2-1,TRBV5-1,.,many,CASSLWQGIDNEQFF,TGCGCCAGCAGCTTGTGGCAGGGAATAGACAATGAGCAGTTCTTC
TRBJ1-1,TRBV12-3/TRBV12-4,.,many,CASSLRRTEAFF,TGTGCCAGCAGTTTAAGACGGACTGAAGCTTTCTTT
TRBJ1-3,TRBV20-1,.,many,CSARLTYSGNTIYF,TGCAGTGCTAGACTCACCTACTCTGGAAACACCATATATTTT
TRBJ2-2,TRBV9,TRBD1,many,CASTRTGSNGELFF,TGTGCCAGCACAAGGACAGGGAGTAATGGGGAGCTGTTTTTT
TRBJ2-3,TRBV2,TRBD2,many,CASRGLAGDRTDTQYF,TGTGCCAGCAGAGGACTAGCGGGGGACCGCACAGATACGCAGTATTTT
TRBJ1-1,TRBV5-6,TRBD1,many,CASSPTGRATEAFF,TGTGCCAGCAGCCCGACAGGGAGGGCAACTGAAGCTTTCTTT
TRBJ2-3,TRBV20-1,TRBD2,many,CSARPGAGDTDTQYF,TGCAGTGCTAGGCCCGGGGCGGGGGACACAGATACGCAGTATTTT
TRBJ1-3,TRBV7-8,.,many,CASSLTLGTIYF,TGTGCCAGCAGCTTAACGCTGGGCACCATATATTTT
TRBJ1-1,TRBV27,TRBD1,many,CASSPDRVTEAFF,TGTGCCAGCAGTCCCGACAGGGTCACTGAAGCTTTCTTT
TRBJ1-1,TRBV5-1,.,many,CASRGGGTEAFF,TGCGCCAGCAGGGGAGGGGGAACTGAAGCTTTCTTT
TRBJ1-5,TRBV2,.,many,CASSADLRSNQPQHF,TGTGCCAGCAGCGCCGACTTACGTAGCAATCAGCCCCAGCATTTT
TRBJ2-5,TRBV20-1,.,many,CSARDERNQETQYF,TGCAGTGCTAGAGATGAGCGGAACCAAGAGACCCAGTACTTC
TRBJ1-2,TRBV12-3/TRBV12-4,TRBD1,many,CASGRDSANYGYTF,TGTGCCAGCGGGCGGGACAGTGCTAACTATGGCTACACCTTC
TRBJ1-2,TRBV7-3,.,.,CASSPDPDSANYGYTF,TGTGCCAGCAGCCCCGACCCGGACAGTGCCAACTATGGCTACACCTTC
TRBJ2-3,TRBV6-1,.,many,CASTPSGGFTDTQYF,TGTGCCAGCACGCCCTCCGGGGGCTTCACAGATACGCAGTATTTT
TRBJ2-3,TRBV5-1,.,many,CASNRATSTDTQYF,TGCGCCAGCAACAGGGCCACTAGCACAGATACGCAGTATTTT
TRBJ2-7,TRBV5-1,TRBD1,many,CASSPTGDEQYF,TGCGCCAGCAGCCCTACAGGGGACGAGCAGTACTTC
TRBJ2-5,TRBV15,.,many,CATSRDIDQETQYF,TGTGCCACCAGCAGAGACATAGATCAAGAGACCCAGTACTTC
TRBJ2-5,TRBV6-5,TRBD1,many,CASSGDSQETQYF,TGTGCCAGCAGCGGGGACAGCCAAGAGACCCAGTACTTC
TRBJ2-3,TRBV4-2,TRBD2,many,CASSQEVLAGGTDTQYF,TGTGCCAGCAGCCAAGAGGTACTAGCGGGGGGCACAGATACGCAGTATTTT
TRBJ2-2,TRBV7-9,.,many,CAPNPGAPNTGELFF,TGTGCCCCTAACCCGGGGGCTCCGAACACCGGGGAGCTGTTTTTT
TRBJ2-3,TRBV4-2,.,many,CASSQDLGLAGTDTQYF,TGTGCCAGCAGCCAAGATCTTGGTCTAGCCGGCACAGATACGCAGTATTTT
TRBJ1-4,TRBV12-3/TRBV12-4,TRBD1,many,CASSHRTGSSEKLFF,TGTGCCAGCAGCCACCGGACAGGGAGTAGTGAAAAACTGTTTTTT
TRBJ1-4,TRBV7-9,.,many,CASSFYQGREKLFF,TGTGCCAGCAGCTTTTACCAGGGTCGTGAAAAACTGTTTTTT
TRBJ2-6,TRBV5-1,.,many,CASSLLNSGANVLTF,TGCGCCAGCAGCTTGTTAAACTCTGGGGCCAACGTCCTGACTTTC
TRBJ2-1,TRBV5-1,TRBD2,many,CASRAGGSIDEQFF,TGCGCCAGCAGGGCGGGGGGGAGTATAGATGAGCAGTTCTTC